This T cell receptor beta chain was sequenced for a study of PD-L1 blockade in urothelial cancer. Losses at the gene ends were 5 bases for V and 4 bases for J; bases not matched to a gene: 9. The CDR3 sequence is 15 residues long. From germline, CDR1 is SGHNT and CDR2 YYREEE (reference sequence). Time point denoted: pretreatment peripheral blood. Patients each gave 1 to 8 samples, pretreatment and on-treatment. The authors spiked synthetic TCR analog templates into each PCR. TCRdb keeps only in-frame clones here, not all; method: immunoSEQ multiplex PCR. Here the sample spans 70,000 to 95,000 clones, 80% to 90% being singletons.

This TCR was sampled from a woman older than 75 with urothelial cancer. Sequenced here: PBMCs, sampled around atezolizumab (anti-PD-L1) treatment. V usage is TRBV5-4 and J usage is TRBJ2-1, with 7 bases lining up with TRBD1. CDR3 loop: CASRPGQIMYNEQFF. CDR3 sequence (DNA): TGTGCCAGCAGGCCGGGACAGATTATGTACAATGAGCAGTTCTTC.